What follows are 9 T cell receptor beta chains derived from one specimen sequenced in a study of blood T cells in healthy people across ages. Using a J-beta primer mix together with a sample-barcoded 5' primer, a second PCR was run for roughly 6 to 12 cycles. TCRdb itself ran the 5' RACE reads through MiXCR, one entry per CDR3 protein. The data show about 800,000 distinct CDR3 sequences, with 20% to 25% seen just once and roughly 3.8% held by the top ten. These data also formed part of another study, on T cells of mothers and their children.

The specimen was blood. The source of these receptors is a boy between 10 and 17 years old in good health.

This chain uses TRBV10-3 with TRBJ1-2; D is perhaps TRBD1 (5 bases). Germline CDR1 is ENHRY and CDR2 is SYGVKD. The CDR3 extends over 13 amino acids. Trimming shortened V by 3 bases and J by 4 bases, and 9 bases separated the two germline ends. CDR3 sequence: CAISDSDSYGYTF. CDR3 sequence (DNA): TGTGCCATCAGTGACTCTGACAGCTATGGCTACACCTTC.

This clonotype was observed a few times. The V call is TRBV5-5, the J call TRBJ1-1, with TRBD1 identical over 7 bases. This CDR3 region has 17 residues. J lost 5 bases, V lost 0 bases, and 13 bases had no gene match. Germline CDR1 is SGHKS and CDR2 is YYEKEE (reference sequence). The CDR3 sequence is CASSLGQGSFLGTEAFF. For the CDR3, the DNA is TGTGCCAGCAGCTTGGGACAGGGTTCGTTCTTGGGGACTGAAGCTTTCTTT.

The J gene is TRBJ2-4, the V gene TRBV29-1; D possibly corresponds to TRBD2 (6 bases). V gave up 1 base and J gave up 2 bases, with 9 bases separating them. CDR1 and CDR2 (germline): SQVTM, ANQGSEA. CDR3 size: 14 residues. This CDR3 is CSVEGGETKNIQYF. Here the CDR3 DNA reads TGCAGCGTTGAAGGGGGGGAGACCAAAAACATTCAGTACTTC.

This clonotype was recorded a few times. The rearrangement uses TRBV21-1 and TRBJ2-3; TRBD1 is taken as the D call from the table, unchecked against the DNA. TRBV21-1 is a listed pseudogene. This CDR3 is 18 amino acids long. CDR3 loop: CASSLEFRDRGQGDTQYF. CDR3 sequence (DNA): TGTGCCAGCAGTCTTGAATTTAGGGACAGGGGGCAGGGAGATACGCAGTATTTT.

The J gene is TRBJ2-5, the V gene TRBV5-5, with 7 bases that match TRBD2. The J call may be wrong; the DNA end is better matched by TRBJ2-1. Per germline, CDR1 SGHKS and CDR2 YYEKEE (reference sequence). The CDR3 runs 14 residues. CDR3: CASSLRTSRDEQFF. DNA of the CDR3: TGTGCCAGCAGCCTACGGACTAGTCGCGATGAGCAGTTCTTC.

The table lists this clonotype with a few counts. This chain joins TRBV4-3 and TRBJ2-5; D uncertain. The J call may not be correct, given that the DNA end is closer to TRBJ2-7. Germline lookup yields CDR1 LGHNA and CDR2 YSLEER. CDR3 length: 16 amino acids. The CDR3 region is CASSQDARSGFGEQYF. Written as DNA, the CDR3 is TGCGCCAGCAGCCAAGATGCGAGGTCCGGCTTCGGCGAGCAGTACTTC.

The rearrangement joins TRBV20-1 to TRBJ1-1; D call uncertain. CDR1 is DFQATT and CDR2 is SNEGSKA in the germline V gene (reference sequence). The CDR3 runs 13 residues. Between the trimmed V and J ends, which lost 6 bases and 4 bases, there was a span of 15 bases. The CDR3 protein is CSAPSPGSTEAFF. The CDR3 DNA reads TGCAGTGCGCCGAGCCCGGGGAGCACTGAAGCTTTCTTT.

This sequence joins TRBV4-2 and TRBJ2-3, with 8 bases that match TRBD2. Trimming at V came to 0 bases and at J to 0 bases, leaving 8 bases not matched to a gene. CDR1 and CDR2 (germline): LGHNA, YNFKEQ. The CDR3 runs to 18 residues. Here the CDR3 reads CASSQDPVAGTSTDTQYF. The CDR3, as DNA: TGTGCCAGCAGCCAAGATCCGGTAGCGGGAACCAGCACAGATACGCAGTATTTT.

To note about this clonotype: Mismatch with germline at one junction end may stem from a read error. The chain uses TRBV20-1 and TRBJ2-7, with 8 bases that match TRBD1. Germline CDR1 reads DFQATT; CDR2 reads SNEGSKA (reference sequence). The CDR3 has 12 amino acids. In DNA, the CDR3 is TGCAGTGCGACCGGACAGGGCTACGAGCAATACTTC. The encoded protein is CSATGQGYEQYF.